This T cell receptor beta chain was captured by sequencing in a study of technical replicates of blood from a few donors. The protocol was immunoSEQ multiplex PCR, while the TCRdb copy is restricted to in-frame clones and leaves out a portion. The table lists about 16,000 clones, around nine tenths of them singletons. This CDR3 contains 17 residues. The J segment lost 2 bases and the V segment lost 4 bases, leaving 7 bases of the junction unmatched. CDR1 and CDR2 from the germline V gene are SNHLY and FYNNEI. The chain employs TRBV2 and TRBJ2-1; 11 bases agree with TRBD2. The material sequenced was PBMCs. This sequence was found in a human donor in good health. The CDR3 DNA reads TGTGCCAGCAGTGGGGTTAGCGGGAGGGGAACCTACAATGAGCAGTTCTTC. This sequence encodes CASSGVSGRGTYNEQFF.